Each of the 2 T cell receptor beta chains below was sequenced from the same sample in a study of metastatic and nonmetastatic thyroid tumors. MiXCR reprocessed the PCR reads for TCRdb. The sample yields roughly 13,000 clones, approximately 27% seen once. Patients underwent thyroid surgery, and none had received any treatment before it. The sample consisted of tumor tissue. The receptors were gathered from a female donor with papillary thyroid cancer or a benign thyroid nodule (not recorded which). Some clones in this sample may be carry-over from other donors' samples.

This clone was observed at least ten times. This chain links TRBV9 with TRBJ2-2; 9 bases line up with TRBD2. Unmatched junction bases numbered 6, after V lost 0 bases and J lost 6 bases. Germline lookup yields CDR1 SGDLS and CDR2 YYNGEE. The CDR3 sequence is 16 residues long. CDR3 sequence (DNA): TGTGCCAGCAGCGTAGCTACTAGCGGGTCGGCCGGGGAGCTGTTTTTT. Encoded protein: CASSVATSGSAGELFF. The variable domain in full, completed from reference TRBV9 and TRBJ2-2, reads DSGVTQTPKHLITATGQRVTLRCSPRSGDLSVYWYQQSLDQGLQFLIQYYNGEERAKGNILERFSAQQFPDLHSELNLSSLELGDSALYFCASSVATSGSAGELFFGEGSRLTVL.

In this sample, this clone is medium-sized (0.01 to 0.1%). This chain connects TRBV27 to TRBJ2-7, with a possible D match to TRBD1 (6 bases). CDR3 size: 15 residues. Per the germline V gene, CDR1 is MNHEY and CDR2 is SMNVEV (reference sequence). V was shortened by 7 bases and J by 3 bases, with 19 bases between the two germline ends. This CDR3 is CASIKIQGSDYEQYF. The CDR3 DNA sequence: TGTGCCAGCATTAAAATACAGGGTTCAGACTACGAGCAGTACTTC.